This T cell receptor (beta chain) was retrieved from a study of cytomegalovirus exposure and HLA in healthy donors. Study-level results: Cytomegalovirus association was listed for 164 TCR beta chains. In a later analysis, at a false discovery rate of 0.05, approximately 15,000 TCR beta sequences matched HLA alleles.

V was trimmed by 3 bases and J by 4 bases, leaving 26 bases between them. From germline, CDR1 is LNHDA and CDR2 SQIVND (reference sequence). The CDR3 is made up of 19 amino acids. It was with 60 Vbeta and 13 Jbeta primers that the PCR ran. Here immunoSEQ multiplex PCR was the method, and the copy in TCRdb shows in-frame clones only, minus some. The sample carries 100,000 to 150,000 clones, around 77% recorded once. On this clone itself: The antigen remains undetermined.

Despite likely unrecorded immune exposures, the donors were nominally healthy at the time of sampling. The TCR sequence derives from a man aged 45-65 years in good health and CMV-seropositive. Material: PBMCs. J is TRBJ2-3 and V is TRBV19; TRBD1 is a possible D gene (5 bases). CDR3 in amino acids: CASSISTPNLQESPDTQYF. DNA of the CDR3: TGTGCCAGTAGTATCTCTACCCCCAACTTACAGGAATCTCCAGATACGCAGTATTTT.